One and the same sample provided the 23 T cell receptor beta chains below, sequenced in a study of beta chain features in type 1 diabetes. Expressed TCRB transcripts were sequenced because the entire RNA isolate underwent reverse transcription. This table comes from immunoSEQ multiplex PCR, and its TCRdb copy is limited to in-frame clones, with some not included. Of some 150,000 clones listed, 8.5% to 14% are singletons. The sample was central memory CD4+ T cells from blood. The receptors originated from a man younger than 30 in good health.

As DNA, the CDR3 is TGTGCCAGCAGCTTCTCTGTTTCACCCCTCCACTTT. Protein sequence: CASSFSVSPLHF. The chain recombines TRBV13 with TRBJ1-6; no definite D call. Germline V gives CDR1 PRHDT, CDR2 FYEKMQ (reference sequence). The CDR3 covers 12 residues. V lost 3 bases, J lost 9 bases, and 6 bases lay in between.

This sequence joins TRBV18 and TRBJ1-1, with D hard to call. CDR1 and CDR2 (germline): KGHSH, LQKENI. V was clipped by 3 bases and J by 1 base, with 12 bases between them. The CDR3 loop spans 15 amino acids. CDR3 loop: CASSPTQKKNTEAFF. The CDR3 region has the DNA TGTGCCAGCTCACCGACACAAAAAAAGAACACTGAAGCTTTCTTT.

This clone was counted only a few times. The V call is TRBV29-1, the J call TRBJ2-7; D remains unclear. From germline, CDR1 is SQVTM and CDR2 ANQGSEA. V was cut by 5 bases and J by 0 bases, with 11 bases left in between. The CDR3 runs 13 residues. CDR3 in DNA: TGCAGCGTTAACGTACCGAGCTCCTACGAGCAGTACTTC. Its protein is CSVNVPSSYEQYF.

The chain links TRBV7-2 to TRBJ2-7; 7 nucleotides align to TRBD2. CDR1 is SGHTA and CDR2 is FQGNSA in the germline V gene. Unmatched junction bases numbered 6, after V lost 5 bases and J lost 2 bases. The CDR3 has 14 amino acids. CDR3 in amino acids: CASSPAGVAYEQYF. The CDR3 nucleotides are TGTGCCAGCAGCCCCGCGGGGGTAGCCTACGAGCAGTACTTC.

The V call is TRBV5-4, the J call TRBJ2-3; 9 positions match TRBD2. The CDR3 is 17 amino acids. The trim removed 4 bases at V and 6 bases at J, leaving 15 bases unmatched. Germline CDR1 is SGHNT and CDR2 is YYREEE (reference sequence). In DNA, the CDR3 is TGTGCCAGCAGCCAAGTGTCTAGCGGGGCTTCACGGGATACGCAGTATTTT. Residues: CASSQVSSGASRDTQYF. Using reference TRBV5-4 and TRBJ2-3 for the parts outside the CDR3, the full variable domain is ETGVTQSPTHLIKTRGQQVTLRCSSQSGHNTVSWYQQALGQGPQFIFQYYREEENGRGNFPPRFSGLQFPNYSSELNVNALELDDSALYLCASSQVSSGASRDTQYFGPGTRLTVL.

Ten or more counts support this clone. This chain links TRBV5-1 with TRBJ1-1; maybe TRBD1 (5 bases). Germline V gene data show CDR1 as SGHRS and CDR2 as YFSETQ. The CDR3 totals 14 residues. The V end lost 4 bases, the J end lost 1 base, and 11 bases lay between the germline ends. The CDR3 here is CASSRGLPNTEAFF. The DNA of the CDR3 is TGCGCCAGCAGCCGGGGACTGCCGAACACTGAAGCTTTCTTT.

This clone was found a few times. The chain is built from TRBV7-9 and TRBJ1-1, with D possibly being TRBD1 (5 bases). Germline loops: CDR1 SEHNR, CDR2 FQNEAQ (reference sequence). The ends were cut back, 3 bases at V and 1 base at J, with 9 bases in the middle. This CDR3 has 14 amino acids. The CDR3 DNA reads TGTGCCAGCAGCTTCGACAGAAGGAACACTGAAGCTTTCTTT. Its protein product is CASSFDRRNTEAFF.

The CDR3 nucleotides are TGTGCCAGCAGCCAAAATCGGGCTAATGAAAAACTGTTTTTT. Translating gives CASSQNRANEKLFF. V usage is TRBV4-2 and J usage is TRBJ1-4; no firm D call. CDR1 is LGHNA and CDR2 is YNFKEQ in the germline V gene. Trimming pared 2 bases from V and 3 bases from J, leaving 7 bases between. The CDR3 has 14 residues.

The V and J genes are TRBV20-1 and TRBJ1-1; 8 bases align to TRBD1. This CDR3 comprises 11 residues. From germline, CDR1 is DFQATT and CDR2 SNEGSKA (reference sequence). The chain's CDR3 is CSVTGGTEAFF. For the CDR3, the DNA is TGCAGCGTAACAGGGGGCACTGAAGCTTTCTTT.

The rearrangement uses TRBV29-1 and TRBJ2-7; 9 nucleotides match TRBD1. CDR3 length: 14 residues. Germline assignment: CDR1 SQVTM and CDR2 ANQGSEA. The V segment lost 1 base and the J segment 6 bases; nucleotides outside the gene matches: 7. The chain's CDR3 is CSVEGRTGVSEQYF. CDR3 bases: TGCAGCGTTGAAGGGAGGACAGGGGTTAGCGAGCAGTACTTC.

The J gene is TRBJ2-7, the V gene TRBV5-6, with D hard to call. Deletions cut 5 bases from V and 2 bases from J, with 8 bases between. This CDR3 is built from 12 residues. Germline V CDR1 and CDR2: SGHDT, YYEEEE. The CDR3 protein is CASRDQAYEQYF. The CDR3 DNA follows: TGTGCCAGCAGGGACCAGGCCTACGAGCAGTACTTC.

This clone was counted between two and nine times. V gene TRBV9 combines with J gene TRBJ2-7; possible D gene TRBD2, 5 bases. This CDR3 is built from 14 residues. V was pared by 2 bases and J by 1 base, with 10 bases between. CDR1 is SGDLS, CDR2 YYNGEE, per germline. CDR3 loop: CASSVSSGSYEQYF. In DNA form, the CDR3 reads TGTGCCAGCAGCGTCTCCAGCGGATCCTACGAGCAGTACTTC.

This clone was recorded a few times. The rearrangement links TRBV9 to TRBJ2-5, with 12 nucleotides matching TRBD2. With 4 bases clipped from V and 4 bases from J, the junction kept 5 bases outside the gene matches. Germline loops: CDR1 SGDLS, CDR2 YYNGEE. This CDR3 has 15 residues. CDR3 region: CASSTGLAGLETQYF. The CDR3 nucleotides read TGTGCCAGCAGCACAGGACTAGCGGGACTAGAGACCCAGTACTTC.

This clone has just a few counts. The chain couples TRBV7-3 to TRBJ1-1, with a possible D match to TRBD1 (5 bases). This CDR3 contains 13 residues. Germline CDR1 reads SGHTA; CDR2 reads FQGTGA. Trimming took 5 bases from V and 6 from J, leaving 13 bases between them. Here the CDR3 reads CASSLLGASEAFF. The CDR3 nucleotides read TGTGCCAGCAGCCTCCTCGGGGCCTCTGAAGCTTTCTTT.

This clone came up a few times. The chain links TRBV4-2 to TRBJ1-2; perhaps TRBD1 as D (5 bases). Trimming took 2 bases from V and 4 from J, leaving 8 bases between them. Germline CDR1 LGHNA, CDR2 YNFKEQ. The CDR3 length is 13 residues. CDR3 in amino acids: CASSQSDSYGYTF. In DNA, the CDR3 is TGTGCCAGCAGCCAATCCGACAGCTATGGCTACACCTTC.

The V gene is TRBV5-1, the J gene TRBJ2-3; the match to TRBD1 covers 8 bases. The CDR3 sequence is 13 residues long. Germline CDR1 is SGHRS and CDR2 is YFSETQ. The V gene end was trimmed by 7 bases and the J gene end by 4 bases; junction bases not matched to a gene: 5. The CDR3 coding sequence is TGCGCCAGCGCTGACAGGGGACCAGATACGCAGTATTTT. Encoded protein: CASADRGPDTQYF.

The table lists this clone with a few counts. J is TRBJ1-1 and V is TRBV30; D might be TRBD1 (5 bases). The length of the CDR3 is 15 residues. V was cut by 4 bases and J by 4 bases, with 19 bases left in between. The germline gives CDR1 GTSNPN, CDR2 SVGIG (reference sequence). Here the CDR3 reads CAWTAFRDLGTEAFF. In DNA form, the CDR3 reads TGTGCCTGGACCGCCTTCCGGGACCTAGGCACTGAAGCTTTCTTT.

The chain carries TRBV4-3 and TRBJ2-7; D call uncertain. Looked up from germline, CDR1 is LGHNA and CDR2 is YSLEER. CDR3 length equals 14 residues. V dropped 0 bases and J dropped 3 bases, with 9 bases sitting between them. This CDR3 is CASSQDPDHYEQYF. Here the CDR3 DNA reads TGCGCCAGCAGCCAAGATCCGGACCACTACGAGCAGTACTTC.

The rearrangement uses TRBV7-2 and TRBJ1-4; tentatively, D is TRBD1 (5 bases). Germline CDR1 is SGHTA and CDR2 is FQGNSA. V was cut by 6 bases and J by 8 bases, with 19 bases left in between. The CDR3 spans 15 residues. The CDR3 DNA reads TGTGCCAGCAGGCCACGGGCAGGGAAATCCGAAAAACTGTTTTTT. This encodes CASRPRAGKSEKLFF.

This clone was recorded many times. This chain uses TRBV7-2 with TRBJ2-5; 8 bases agree with TRBD2. Germline V gene data show CDR1 as SGHTA and CDR2 as FQGNSA. The V gene end was trimmed by 8 bases and the J gene end by 4 bases; junction bases not matched to a gene: 9. This CDR3 has 14 amino acids. CDR3 in amino acids: CASGTGGVVETQYF. Written as DNA, the CDR3 is TGTGCCAGCGGGACGGGAGGGGTAGTAGAGACCCAGTACTTC.

The gene calls are TRBV11-3 and TRBJ2-5; D uncertain. Germline V gives CDR1 SGHNT, CDR2 YENEEA. This CDR3 contains 13 residues. Between the trimmed V and J ends, which lost 4 bases and 2 bases, there was a span of 8 bases. The CDR3 region is CASSSRTQETQYF. The CDR3 coding sequence is TGTGCCAGCAGCTCCAGAACTCAAGAGACCCAGTACTTC.

This clone was counted only a few times. The gene calls are TRBV5-4 and TRBJ2-1; 9 bases align to TRBD2. Germline-derived CDR1 and CDR2 are SGHNT and YYREEE (reference sequence). The V segment lost 4 bases and the J segment 7 bases; nucleotides outside the gene matches: 9. The CDR3 spans 15 residues. Here the CDR3 DNA reads TGTGCCAGCAGCCAAGATAGCGGGAGAATGAATGAGCAGTTCTTC. Amino acids: CASSQDSGRMNEQFF.

J is TRBJ2-4 and V is TRBV11-1; D tentatively reads TRBD1 or TRBD2 (6 bases each). This CDR3 has 15 residues. V lost 1 base, J lost 6 bases, and 13 bases lay in between. Looked up from germline, CDR1 is SGHAT and CDR2 is FQDESV (reference sequence). CDR3 residues: CASSLDPGEANIQYF. The CDR3 nucleotides read TGTGCCAGCAGCTTAGATCCAGGGGAGGCAAACATTCAGTACTTC.